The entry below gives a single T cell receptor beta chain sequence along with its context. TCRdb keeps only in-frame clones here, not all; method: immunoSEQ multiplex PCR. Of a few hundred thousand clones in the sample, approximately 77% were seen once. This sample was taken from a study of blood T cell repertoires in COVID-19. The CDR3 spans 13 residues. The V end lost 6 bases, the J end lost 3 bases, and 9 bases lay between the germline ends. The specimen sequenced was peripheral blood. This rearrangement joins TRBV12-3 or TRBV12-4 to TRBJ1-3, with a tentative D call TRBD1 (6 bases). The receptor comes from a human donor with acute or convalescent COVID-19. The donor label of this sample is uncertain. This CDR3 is CASRGGVGNTIYF. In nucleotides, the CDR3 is TGTGCCAGCAGAGGGGGGGTTGGAAACACCATATATTTT.